A single T cell receptor beta chain is shown here with its context. The record originates from a study of control samples from healthy donors and cancer patients. V was clipped by 0 bases and J by 8 bases, with 14 bases between them. This CDR3 region has 14 residues. Germline CDR1 and CDR2: SGHRS and YFSETQ. This table comes from immunoSEQ multiplex PCR, and its TCRdb copy is limited to in-frame clones, with some not included. The table records 70,000 to 100,000 clones, 85% to 90% of them present only once. The chain joins TRBV5-1 to TRBJ1-2, with TRBD1 as a possible D gene (5 bases). Sequencing was performed on blood. The TCR was taken from a woman in her fifties or sixties in good health. The CDR3 coding sequence is TGCGCCAGCAGCTTGGAAGGCCAGGGAAAGGGCTACACCTTC. Translating gives CASSLEGQGKGYTF. The whole variable domain, filled in from reference TRBV5-1 and TRBJ1-2, reads KAGVTQTPRYLIKTRGQQVTLSCSPISGHRSVSWYQQTPGQGLQFLFEYFSETQRNKGNFPGRFSGRQFSNSRSEMNVSTLELGDSALYLCASSLEGQGKGYTFGSGTRLTVV.